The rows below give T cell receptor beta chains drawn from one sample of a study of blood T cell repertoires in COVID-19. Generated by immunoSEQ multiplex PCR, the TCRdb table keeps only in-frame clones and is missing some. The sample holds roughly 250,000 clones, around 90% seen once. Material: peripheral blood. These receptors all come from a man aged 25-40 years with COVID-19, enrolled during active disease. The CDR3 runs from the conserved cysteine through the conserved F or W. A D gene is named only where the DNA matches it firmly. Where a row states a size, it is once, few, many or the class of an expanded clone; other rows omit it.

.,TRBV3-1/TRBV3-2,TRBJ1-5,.,CASSPNDRDGNQPQHF,TGTGCCAGCAGCCCGAACGATCGGGATGGCAATCAGCCCCAGCATTTT
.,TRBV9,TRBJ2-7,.,CASSAHRVDRPYEQYF,TGTGCCAGCAGCGCCCACCGGGTTGACAGGCCGTACGAGCAGTACTTC
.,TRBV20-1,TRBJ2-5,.,CSASVGGETQYF,TGCAGTGCTAGTGTGGGGGGAGAGACCCAGTACTTC
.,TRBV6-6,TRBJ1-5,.,CASSTDTQPQHF,TGTGCCAGCAGTACGGACACCCAGCCCCAGCATTTT
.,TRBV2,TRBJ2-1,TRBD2,CASRLGLAGTYNEQFF,TGTGCCAGCAGGCTCGGACTAGCGGGGACATACAATGAGCAGTTCTTC
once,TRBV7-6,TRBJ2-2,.,CASSLAPAGTNTGELFF,TGTGCCAGCAGCTTAGCGCCCGCGGGGACGAACACCGGGGAGCTGTTTTTT
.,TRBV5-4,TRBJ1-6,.,CASSLSQSYNSPLHF,TGTGCCAGCAGCTTATCACAGAGTTATAATTCACCCCTCCACTTT
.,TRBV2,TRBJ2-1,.,CASSGNNEQFF,TGTGCCAGCAGTGGTAACAATGAGCAGTTCTTC
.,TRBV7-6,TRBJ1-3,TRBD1,CASSSRQGIKGSGNTIYF,TGTGCCAGCAGCTCTCGACAGGGGATAAAGGGCTCTGGAAACACCATATATTTT
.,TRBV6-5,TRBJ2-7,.,CASRSRPISYEQYF,TGTGCCAGCAGGTCCAGGCCGATCTCCTACGAGCAGTACTTC
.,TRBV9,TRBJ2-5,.,CASTEGGGGSAVVETQYF,TGTGCCAGTACCGAGGGAGGTGGGGGTAGCGCGGTGGTAGAGACCCAGTACTTC
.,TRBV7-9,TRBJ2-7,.,CASSLARVSAYEQYF,TGTGCCAGCAGCTTAGCGAGGGTTTCGGCCTACGAGCAGTACTTC
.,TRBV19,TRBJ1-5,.,CASSPGAAGQPQHF,TGTGCCAGTAGTCCAGGGGCGGCAGGTCAGCCCCAGCATTTT
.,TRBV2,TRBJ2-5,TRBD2,CASRAGLAHETQYF,TGTGCCAGCAGGGCGGGACTAGCCCATGAGACCCAGTACTTC
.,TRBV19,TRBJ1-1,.,CASSILEGNTEAFF,TGTGCCAGTAGTATATTGGAGGGTAACACTGAAGCTTTCTTT
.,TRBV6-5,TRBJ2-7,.,CASSYGGSYEQYF,TGTGCCAGCAGTTACGGGGGGTCCTACGAGCAGTACTTC
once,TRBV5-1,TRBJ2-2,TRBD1,CASSLATTGGNTGELFF,TGCGCCAGCAGCTTGGCCACGACAGGGGGGAACACCGGGGAGCTGTTTTTT
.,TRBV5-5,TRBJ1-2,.,CASSLEPQGGYTF,TGTGCCAGCAGCTTGGAGCCGCAGGGCGGCTACACCTTC
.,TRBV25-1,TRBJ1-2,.,CASSDFKDQGGSRYGYTF,TGTGCCAGCAGTGATTTTAAAGACCAGGGCGGTTCCCGCTATGGCTACACCTTC
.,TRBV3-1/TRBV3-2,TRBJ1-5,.,CASSQDPRAGQPQHF,TGTGCCAGCAGCCAAGATCCCAGGGCGGGGCAGCCCCAGCATTTT
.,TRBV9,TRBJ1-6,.,CASRGRAVYSPLHF,TGTGCCAGCAGAGGCAGGGCTGTTTATTCACCCCTCCACTTT
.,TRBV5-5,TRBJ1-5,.,CASSLSARGSNQPQHF,TGTGCCAGCAGCTTGTCGGCCAGGGGAAGCAATCAGCCCCAGCATTTT
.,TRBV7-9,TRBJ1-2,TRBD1,CASSLSGTVGLGYTF,TGTGCCAGCAGCCTTAGCGGGACAGTCGGGTTGGGCTACACCTTC
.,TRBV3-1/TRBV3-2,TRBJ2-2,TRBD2,CASSRLATGELFF,TGTGCCAGCAGCCGACTAGCTACCGGGGAGCTGTTTTTT
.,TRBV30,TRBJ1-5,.,CAWSATYRDSNQPQHF,TGTGCCTGGAGTGCAACTTACAGGGATAGCAATCAGCCCCAGCATTTT
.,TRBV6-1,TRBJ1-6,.,CASSGQRQSSYNSPLHF,TGTGCCAGCAGTGGACAACGACAGAGCTCCTATAATTCACCCCTCCACTTT
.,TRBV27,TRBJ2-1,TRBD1,CASSSTGTGGSYNEQFF,TGTGCCAGCAGTTCTACCGGGACAGGGGGGTCCTACAATGAGCAGTTCTTC
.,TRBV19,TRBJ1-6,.,CASSIVQGNSPLHF,TGTGCCAGTAGTATAGTACAGGGAAATTCACCCCTCCACTTT
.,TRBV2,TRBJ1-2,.,CASSRPTGGDGYTF,TGTGCCAGCAGCCGTCCCACGGGGGGGGATGGCTACACCTTC
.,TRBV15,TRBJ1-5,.,CATSRDLGAGGNQPQHF,TGTGCCACCAGCAGAGACTTGGGGGCAGGGGGCAATCAGCCCCAGCATTTT
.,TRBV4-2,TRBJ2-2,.,CASSQESRNTGELFF,TGTGCCAGCAGCCAAGAGTCGAGGAACACCGGGGAGCTGTTTTTT
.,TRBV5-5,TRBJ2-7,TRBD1,CASSFGQVFYEQYF,TGTGCCAGCAGCTTCGGACAGGTATTCTACGAGCAGTACTTC
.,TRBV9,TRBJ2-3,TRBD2,CASSVGLAGADTQYF,TGTGCCAGCAGCGTAGGCCTAGCGGGGGCAGATACGCAGTATTTT
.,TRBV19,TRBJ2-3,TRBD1,CASSKDRGATTDTQYF,TGTGCCAGTAGTAAAGACAGGGGCGCTACCACAGATACGCAGTATTTT
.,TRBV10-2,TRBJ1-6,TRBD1,CASSMTGGSFGLNSPLHF,TGCGCCAGCAGCATGACAGGGGGCTCTTTTGGGCTGAATTCACCCCTCCACTTT
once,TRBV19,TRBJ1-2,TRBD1,CATTRQGSVGYGYTF,TGTGCCACAACAAGACAGGGATCTGTGGGCTATGGCTACACCTTC
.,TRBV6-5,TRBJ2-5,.,CASSPRTLQETQYF,TGTGCCAGCAGCCCCAGGACACTCCAAGAGACCCAGTACTTC
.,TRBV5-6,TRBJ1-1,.,CASRDDRNTEAFF,TGTGCCAGCAGAGATGACAGGAACACTGAAGCTTTCTTT
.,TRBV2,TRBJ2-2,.,CASSVGGNTGELFF,TGTGCCAGCAGTGTCGGCGGTAACACCGGGGAGCTGTTTTTT
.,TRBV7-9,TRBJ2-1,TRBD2,CASSLVAGGPNEQFF,TGTGCCAGCAGCTTAGTTGCGGGGGGGCCAAATGAGCAGTTCTTC
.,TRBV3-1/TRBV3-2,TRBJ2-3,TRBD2,CASSQDWTSGGLIQYF,TGTGCCAGCAGCCAAGACTGGACTAGCGGGGGTCTAATCCAGTATTTT
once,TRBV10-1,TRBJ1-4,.,CASSESKSRNEKLFF,TGCGCCAGCAGTGAGTCCAAGAGTCGTAATGAAAAACTGTTTTTT
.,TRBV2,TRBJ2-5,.,CASSELEDWETQYF,TGTGCCAGCAGCGAATTAGAAGATTGGGAGACCCAGTACTTC
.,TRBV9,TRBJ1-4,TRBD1,CASSGGQGGRNEKLFF,TGTGCCAGCAGCGGCGGACAGGGGGGCAGGAATGAAAAACTGTTTTTT
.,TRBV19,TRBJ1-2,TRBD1,CASSIQGVGNYGYTF,TGTGCCAGTAGTATCCAGGGGGTGGGGAACTATGGCTACACCTTC
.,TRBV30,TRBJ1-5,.,CAWSVLGSSNQPQHF,TGTGCCTGGAGTGTACTGGGGAGTAGCAATCAGCCCCAGCATTTT
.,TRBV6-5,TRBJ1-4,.,CASSYVRGDEKLFF,TGTGCCAGCAGTTACGTGCGGGGGGATGAAAAACTGTTTTTT
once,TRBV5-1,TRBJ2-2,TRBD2,CASSLAPAGTTGELFF,TGCGCCAGCAGCTTGGCCCCAGCGGGGACTACCGGGGAGCTGTTTTTT
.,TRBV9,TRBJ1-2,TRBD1,CASSAGGRDGYTF,TGTGCCAGCAGCGCAGGGGGCAGGGATGGCTACACCTTC
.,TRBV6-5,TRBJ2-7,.,CASEGGIPYEQYF,TGTGCCAGCGAGGGGGGGATACCCTACGAGCAGTACTTC
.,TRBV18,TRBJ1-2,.,CASSFFGDYGYTF,TGTGCCAGCTCCTTCTTCGGGGACTATGGCTACACCTTC
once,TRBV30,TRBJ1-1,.,CAWSTGLGPEAFF,TGTGCCTGGAGCACAGGCCTTGGGCCTGAAGCTTTCTTT
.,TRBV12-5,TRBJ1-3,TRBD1,CASGSRDRVWSGNTIYF,TGTGCTAGTGGTAGCCGGGACAGGGTCTGGAGTGGAAACACCATATATTTT